The 10 T cell receptor beta chains given below trace back to one sample, sequenced in a study of blood T cell repertoires in COVID-19. The repertoire was sequenced with immunoSEQ multiplex PCR; TCRdb's copy has only in-frame clones and lacks some. The sample has 30,000 to 45,000 clones; 90% to 95% are singletons. Sequencing was carried out using peripheral blood. Receptors were obtained from a man aged 45 to 65 with active COVID-19.

The chain has TRBV6-2 or TRBV6-3 and TRBJ1-3; D remains unclear. The CDR3 contains 15 residues. Germline V gene sequence: CDR1 MNHEY, CDR2 SVGEGT. Trimming took 6 bases from V and 0 from J, leaving 12 bases between them. The CDR3 spells CASSSRAYSGNTIYF. The CDR3 bases are TGTGCCAGCAGCTCACGCGCCTACTCTGGAAACACCATATATTTT.

The chain carries TRBV7-8 and TRBJ2-2; possibly TRBD2 for D (6 bases). Trimming took 7 bases from V and 5 from J, leaving 20 bases between them. Germline V gene data show CDR1 as SGHVS and CDR2 as FQNEAQ. The CDR3 has 16 residues. CDR3 nucleotides: TGTGCCAGCACCCGGCGGGCTAGCGCAAGAACCGGGGAGCTGTTTTTT. Its protein product is CASTRRASARTGELFF.

This chain links TRBV12-3 or TRBV12-4 with TRBJ1-2, with a possible D match to TRBD1 (5 bases). Between the trimmed V and J ends, which lost 10 bases and 5 bases, there was a span of 14 bases. The CDR3 contains 12 residues. Here the CDR3 reads CAIGGGYYGYTF. In DNA form, the CDR3 reads TGTGCCATTGGGGGAGGCTATTATGGCTACACCTTC.

This chain links TRBV5-1 with TRBJ1-2; 9 bases line up with TRBD1. The germline gives CDR1 SGHRS, CDR2 YFSETQ. Unmatched junction bases numbered 8, after V lost 5 bases and J lost 3 bases. CDR3 length equals 15 residues. The CDR3 sequence: CASRVGTGSDYGYTF. As DNA, the CDR3 is TGCGCCAGCAGGGTGGGGACAGGGAGCGACTATGGCTACACCTTC.

The chain combines TRBV3-1 (or the pseudogene TRBV3-2) with TRBJ1-1; D is possibly TRBD1 (6 bases). The CDR3 totals 14 residues. Germline-derived CDR1 and CDR2 are LGHDT and YNNKEL (reference sequence). Trimming removed 1 base at V and 7 bases at J, with 13 bases between. The CDR3 sequence: CASSQGGGGIEAFF. The DNA of the CDR3 is TGTGCCAGCAGCCAAGGGGGAGGGGGGATTGAAGCTTTCTTT.

The J gene is TRBJ1-6, the V gene TRBV5-1; D may be TRBD1 (6 bases). V was clipped by 0 bases and J by 7 bases, with 11 bases between them. CDR3 length equals 15 residues. CDR1 and CDR2 (germline): SGHRS, YFSETQ. CDR3 protein: CASSLVDSGNSPLHF. The CDR3 coding sequence is TGCGCCAGCAGCTTGGTGGACAGCGGAAATTCACCCCTCCACTTT.

The chain combines TRBV7-8 with TRBJ2-2; D might be TRBD1 (5 bases). The germline CDR1 and CDR2 sequences are SGHVS and FQNEAQ. Trimming cost V 5 bases and J 5 bases, with 12 bases left between them. The CDR3 loop spans 14 amino acids. The CDR3 protein is CASSIARGTGELFF. For the CDR3, the DNA is TGTGCCAGCAGCATCGCAAGGGGAACCGGGGAGCTGTTTTTT. Full variable domain (missing parts from reference TRBV7-8 and TRBJ2-2): GAGVSQSPRYKVAKRGQDVALRCDPISGHVSLFWYQQALGQGPEFLTYFQNEAQLDKSGLPSDRFFAERPEGSVSTLKIQRTQQEDSAVYLCASSIARGTGELFFGEGSRLTVL.

The CDR3 DNA sequence: TGTGCCAGCTCACCAGCGGGTGCTCAGCCCCAGCATTTT. Translated: CASSPAGAQPQHF. The chain has TRBV18 and TRBJ1-5; D uncertain. Germline V gene lookup returns CDR1 KGHSH and CDR2 LQKENI. V lost 2 bases and J lost 6, with 8 bases in between. The CDR3 runs to 13 residues.

The genes are TRBV30 and TRBJ2-7, with 12 bases fitting TRBD2. Trimming cost V 5 bases and J 4 bases; bases outside gene matches: 6. The CDR3 runs to 14 residues. CDR1 and CDR2 from the germline V gene are GTSNPN and SVGIG (reference sequence). Here the CDR3 reads CAWSSGGAMYEQYF. The CDR3 DNA reads TGTGCCTGGTCTAGCGGGGGGGCTATGTACGAGCAGTACTTC.

This clone has just a few counts. The rearrangement uses TRBV9 and TRBJ1-3; the D is unclear. This CDR3 is 15 amino acids long. Trimming took off 0 bases at V and 2 bases at J, with 9 bases between the two ends. The germline CDR1 and CDR2 sequences are SGDLS and YYNGEE. This CDR3 reads CASSVGGRPGNTIYF. The CDR3, as DNA: TGTGCCAGCAGCGTAGGTGGGAGACCTGGAAACACCATATATTTT.